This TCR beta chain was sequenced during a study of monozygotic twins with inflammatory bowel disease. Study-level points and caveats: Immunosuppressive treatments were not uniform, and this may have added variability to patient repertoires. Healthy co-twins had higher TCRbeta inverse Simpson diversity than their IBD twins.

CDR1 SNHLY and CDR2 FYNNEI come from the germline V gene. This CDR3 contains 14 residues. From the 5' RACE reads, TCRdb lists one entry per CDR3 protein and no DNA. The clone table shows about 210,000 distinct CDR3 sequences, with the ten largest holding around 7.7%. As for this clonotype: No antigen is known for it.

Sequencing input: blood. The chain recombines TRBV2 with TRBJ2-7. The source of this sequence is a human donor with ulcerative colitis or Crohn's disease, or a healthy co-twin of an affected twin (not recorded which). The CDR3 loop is CASSELVSSYEQYF.